This section outlines one T cell receptor (beta chain) sequence together with its context. Its matching antigen is unknown. This specimen belongs to a study of CD8 T cells in ankylosing spondylitis. Libraries of TCR beta came from quantitative 5'-RACE with molecular barcodes. TCRdb reanalysed the 5' RACE reads using MiXCR and keeps one entry per CDR3 protein. The repertoire holds under 550,000 distinct CDR3 sequences, with 26% as singletons. V was pared by 0 bases and J by 7 bases, with 16 bases between. The CDR3 is 16 residues long. Germline CDR1 is DFQATT and CDR2 is SNEGSKA (reference sequence). Study-wide results and limits: Disease-linked clones bore a CD8+ phenotype and were relatively rare in peripheral blood. Disease-linked clones reportedly showed significant enrichment in matched ankylosing spondylitis synovial fluid. Roughly eight highly homologous variants made up a TCR beta motif that seemed to typify ankylosing spondylitis blood.

Sequencing input: blood, either unsorted or a sorted T cell fraction (not recorded which). This clonotype was sampled from a male donor with ankylosing spondylitis. The chain is built from TRBV20-1 and TRBJ1-6; TRBD1 is a possible D gene (5 bases). The CDR3 DNA reads TGCAGTGCTAGAGACTTACTGACAGTTGGGAATTCACCCCTCCACTTT. It is translated as CSARDLLTVGNSPLHF.